This T cell receptor beta chain was identified in a study of blood T cell repertoires in COVID-19. Study at large: Italy, Spain and the United States were the sources of the convalescent and acute COVID-19 samples. From T cells, B-cell-depleted T cells, or PBMCs came the material, which was cDNA or gDNA.

Germline CDR1 and CDR2: SGHRS and YFSETQ. The CDR3 runs 17 residues. Trimming took 2 bases from V and 4 from J, leaving 18 bases between them. In the original analysis: Cell counts per sample came from amplifying reference gene primers. Some clones are missing from TCRdb's copy, which holds only in-frame ones; the method was immunoSEQ multiplex PCR. V and J calls and clone size follow that table, whereas D and trimming were derived from the DNA. The data contain around 300,000 clones, approximately 90% of them singletons. The sample taken for sequencing was peripheral blood. This TCR was sampled from a woman aged 45-65 years with active or convalescent COVID-19. J is TRBJ1-4 and V is TRBV5-1, with D possibly TRBD1 on 5 matching bases. CDR3 loop: CASSFVPVGGSNEKLFF. The CDR3, as DNA: TGCGCCAGCAGCTTCGTACCGGTGGGGGGAAGTAATGAAAAACTGTTTTTT.